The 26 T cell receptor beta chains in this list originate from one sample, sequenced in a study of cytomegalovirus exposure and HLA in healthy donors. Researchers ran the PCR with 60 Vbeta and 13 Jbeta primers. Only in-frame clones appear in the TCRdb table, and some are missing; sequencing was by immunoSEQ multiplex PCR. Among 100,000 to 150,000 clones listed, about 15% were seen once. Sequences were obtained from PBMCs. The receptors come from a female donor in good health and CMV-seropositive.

CDR3 sequence reads: CASNAGRNQPQHF. The CDR3 region has the DNA TGTGCCAGCAACGCAGGGCGCAATCAGCCCCAGCATTTT. V gene TRBV6-6 combines with J gene TRBJ1-5, with a possible D match to TRBD1 (5 bases). V dropped 7 bases and J dropped 2 bases, with 9 bases sitting between them. Germline loops: CDR1 MNHNY, CDR2 SVGAGI (reference sequence). There are 13 residues in the CDR3.

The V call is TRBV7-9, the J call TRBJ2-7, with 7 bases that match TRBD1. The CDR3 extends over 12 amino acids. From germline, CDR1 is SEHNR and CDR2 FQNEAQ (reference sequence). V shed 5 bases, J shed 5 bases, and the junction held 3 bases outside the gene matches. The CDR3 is CASSGTENEQYF. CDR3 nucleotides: TGTGCCAGCAGCGGGACAGAAAACGAGCAGTACTTC.

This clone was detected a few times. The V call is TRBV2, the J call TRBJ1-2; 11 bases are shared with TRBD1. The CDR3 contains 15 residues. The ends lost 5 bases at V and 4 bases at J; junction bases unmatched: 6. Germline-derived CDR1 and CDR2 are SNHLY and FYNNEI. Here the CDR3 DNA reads TGTGCCAGCAGTTCGGACAGGGGGCGAGTCTATGGCTACACCTTC. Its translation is CASSSDRGRVYGYTF.

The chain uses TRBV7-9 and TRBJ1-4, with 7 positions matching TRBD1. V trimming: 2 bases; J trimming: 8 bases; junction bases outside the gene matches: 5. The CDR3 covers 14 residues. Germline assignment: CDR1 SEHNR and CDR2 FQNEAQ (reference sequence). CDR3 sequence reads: CASSLRQGGEKLFF. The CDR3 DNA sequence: TGTGCCAGCAGCTTAAGACAGGGAGGAGAAAAACTGTTTTTT.

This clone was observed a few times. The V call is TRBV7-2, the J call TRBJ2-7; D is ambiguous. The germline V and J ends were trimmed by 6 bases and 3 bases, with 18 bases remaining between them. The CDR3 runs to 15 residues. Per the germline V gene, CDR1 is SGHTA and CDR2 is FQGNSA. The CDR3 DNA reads TGTGCCAGCAGTCCTGGGCCCAATTTCTTCTACGAGCAGTACTTC. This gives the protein CASSPGPNFFYEQYF.

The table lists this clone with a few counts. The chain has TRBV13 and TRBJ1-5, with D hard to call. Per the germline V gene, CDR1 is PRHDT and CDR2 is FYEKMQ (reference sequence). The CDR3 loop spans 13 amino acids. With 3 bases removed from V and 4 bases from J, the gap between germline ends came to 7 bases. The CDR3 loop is CASSLGQNQPQHF. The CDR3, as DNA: TGTGCCAGCAGCTTGGGCCAGAATCAGCCCCAGCATTTT. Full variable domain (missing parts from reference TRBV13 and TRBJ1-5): AAGVIQSPRHLIKEKRETATLKCYPIPRHDTVYWYQQGPGQDPQFLISFYEKMQSDKGSIPDRFSAQQFSDYHSELNMSSLELGDSALYFCASSLGQNQPQHFGDGTRLSIL.

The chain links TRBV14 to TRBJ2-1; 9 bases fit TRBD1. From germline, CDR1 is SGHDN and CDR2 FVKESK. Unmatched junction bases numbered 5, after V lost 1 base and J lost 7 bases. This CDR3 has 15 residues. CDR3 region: CASSQAGTGWNEQFF. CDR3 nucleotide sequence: TGTGCCAGCAGCCAAGCCGGGACAGGGTGGAATGAGCAGTTCTTC.

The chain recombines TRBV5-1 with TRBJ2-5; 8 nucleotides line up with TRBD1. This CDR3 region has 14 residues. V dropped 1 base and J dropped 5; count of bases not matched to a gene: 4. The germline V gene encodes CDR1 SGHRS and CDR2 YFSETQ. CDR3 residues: CASSLPRQGETQYF. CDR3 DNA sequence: TGCGCCAGCAGCTTGCCCCGACAGGGGGAGACCCAGTACTTC.

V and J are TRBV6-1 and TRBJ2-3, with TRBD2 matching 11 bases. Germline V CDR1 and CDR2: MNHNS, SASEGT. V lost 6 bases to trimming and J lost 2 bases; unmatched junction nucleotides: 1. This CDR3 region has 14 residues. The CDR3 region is CASRLAGVTDTQYF. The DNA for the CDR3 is TGTGCCAGCAGACTAGCGGGGGTCACAGATACGCAGTATTTT.

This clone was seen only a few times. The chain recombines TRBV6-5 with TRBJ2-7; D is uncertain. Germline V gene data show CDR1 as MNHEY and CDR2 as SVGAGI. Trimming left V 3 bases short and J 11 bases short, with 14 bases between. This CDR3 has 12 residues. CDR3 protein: CASSYSPGFEYF. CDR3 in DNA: TGTGCCAGCAGTTATAGTCCCGGGTTTGAGTACTTC.

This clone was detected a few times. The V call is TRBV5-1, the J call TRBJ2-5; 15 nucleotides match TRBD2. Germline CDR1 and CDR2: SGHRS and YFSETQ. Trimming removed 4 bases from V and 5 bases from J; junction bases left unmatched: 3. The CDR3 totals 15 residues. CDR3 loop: CASSPGLAGGETQYF. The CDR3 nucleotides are TGCGCCAGCAGCCCGGGACTAGCGGGGGGTGAGACCCAGTACTTC.

The CDR3 DNA follows: TGTGCCAGCAGCATATACAGGGGGAAGTACACTGAAGCTTTCTTT. Its translation: CASSIYRGKYTEAFF. V is TRBV7-2 and J is TRBJ1-1, with 8 positions matching TRBD1. V lost 5 bases and J lost 3; bases outside the gene matches: 8. Germline V gene sequence: CDR1 SGHTA, CDR2 FQGNSA. CDR3 length equals 15 residues. The complete variable domain, with remaining parts taken from reference TRBV7-2 and TRBJ1-1, reads GAGVSQSPSNKVTEKGKDVELRCDPISGHTALYWYRQSLGQGLEFLIYFQGNSAPDKSGLPSDRFSAERTGGSVSTLTIQRTQQEDSAVYLCASSIYRGKYTEAFFGQGTRLTVV.

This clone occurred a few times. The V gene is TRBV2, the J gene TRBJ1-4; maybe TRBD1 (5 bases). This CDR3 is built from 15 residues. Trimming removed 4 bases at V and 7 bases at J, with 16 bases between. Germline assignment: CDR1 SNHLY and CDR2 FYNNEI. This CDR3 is CASSGEGRGGEKLFF. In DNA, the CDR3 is TGTGCCAGCAGTGGAGAAGGGAGGGGTGGTGAAAAACTGTTTTTT.

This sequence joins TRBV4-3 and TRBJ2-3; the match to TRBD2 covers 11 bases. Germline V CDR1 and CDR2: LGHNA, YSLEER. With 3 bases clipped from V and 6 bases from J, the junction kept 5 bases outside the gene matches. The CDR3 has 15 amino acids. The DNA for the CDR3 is TGCGCCAGCAGCCAGAGACTAGCGGGGACCGATACGCAGTATTTT. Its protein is CASSQRLAGTDTQYF.

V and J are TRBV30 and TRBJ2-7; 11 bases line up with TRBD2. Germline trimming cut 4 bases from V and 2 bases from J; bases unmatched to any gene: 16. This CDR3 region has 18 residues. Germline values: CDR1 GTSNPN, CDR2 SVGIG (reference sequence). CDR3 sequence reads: CAWTPLLAGGKVTYEQYF. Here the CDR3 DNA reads TGTGCCTGGACTCCCCTCTTAGCGGGAGGGAAGGTTACCTACGAGCAGTACTTC.

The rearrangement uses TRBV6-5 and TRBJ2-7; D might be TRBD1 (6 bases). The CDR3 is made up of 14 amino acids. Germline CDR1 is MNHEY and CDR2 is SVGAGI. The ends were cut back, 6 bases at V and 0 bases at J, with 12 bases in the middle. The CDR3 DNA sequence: TGTGCCAGCAGGGCGGACAGTTACTCCTACGAGCAGTACTTC. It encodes CASRADSYSYEQYF.

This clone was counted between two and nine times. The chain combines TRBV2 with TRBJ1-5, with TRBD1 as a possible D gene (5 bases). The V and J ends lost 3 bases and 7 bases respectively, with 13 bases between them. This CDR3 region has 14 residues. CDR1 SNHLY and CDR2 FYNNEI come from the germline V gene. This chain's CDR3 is CASSERDRSQPQHF. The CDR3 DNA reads TGTGCCAGCAGTGAGAGAGACAGATCCCAGCCCCAGCATTTT. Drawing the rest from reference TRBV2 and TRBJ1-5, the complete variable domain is EPEVTQTPSHQVTQMGQEVILRCVPISNHLYFYWYRQILGQKVEFLVSFYNNEISEKSEIFDDQFSVERPDGSNFTLKIRSTKLEDSAMYFCASSERDRSQPQHFGDGTRLSIL.

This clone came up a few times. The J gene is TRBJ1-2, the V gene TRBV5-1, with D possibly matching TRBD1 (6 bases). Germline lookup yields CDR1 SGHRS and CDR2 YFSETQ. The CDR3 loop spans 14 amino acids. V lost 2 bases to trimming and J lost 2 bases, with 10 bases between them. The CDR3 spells CASSLQGGNYGYTF. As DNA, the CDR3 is TGCGCCAGCAGCTTACAGGGAGGGAACTATGGCTACACCTTC.

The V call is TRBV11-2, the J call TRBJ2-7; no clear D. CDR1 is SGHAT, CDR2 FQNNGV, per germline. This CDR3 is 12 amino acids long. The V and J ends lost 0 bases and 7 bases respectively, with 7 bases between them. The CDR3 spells CASSLEASEQYF. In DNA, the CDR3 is TGTGCCAGCAGCTTAGAAGCGTCAGAGCAGTACTTC.

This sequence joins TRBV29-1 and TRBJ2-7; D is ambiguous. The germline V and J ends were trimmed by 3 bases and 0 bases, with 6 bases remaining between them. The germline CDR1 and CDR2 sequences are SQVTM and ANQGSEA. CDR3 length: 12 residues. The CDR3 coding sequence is TGCAGCGTTGAGGCTGCCTCCTACGAGCAGTACTTC. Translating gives CSVEAASYEQYF.

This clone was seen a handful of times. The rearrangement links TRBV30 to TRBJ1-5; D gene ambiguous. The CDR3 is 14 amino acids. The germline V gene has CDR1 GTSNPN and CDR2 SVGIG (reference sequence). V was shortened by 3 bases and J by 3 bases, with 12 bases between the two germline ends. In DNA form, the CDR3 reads TGTGCCTGGAGGGGCCGGGGTTACAATCAGCCCCAGCATTTT. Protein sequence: CAWRGRGYNQPQHF.

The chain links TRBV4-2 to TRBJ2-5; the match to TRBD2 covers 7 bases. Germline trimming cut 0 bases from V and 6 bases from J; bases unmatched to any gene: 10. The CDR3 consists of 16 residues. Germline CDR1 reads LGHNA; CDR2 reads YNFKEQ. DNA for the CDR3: TGTGCCAGCAGCCAAGATTTTAGAGGGAGGGCCAAGACCCAGTACTTC. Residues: CASSQDFRGRAKTQYF.

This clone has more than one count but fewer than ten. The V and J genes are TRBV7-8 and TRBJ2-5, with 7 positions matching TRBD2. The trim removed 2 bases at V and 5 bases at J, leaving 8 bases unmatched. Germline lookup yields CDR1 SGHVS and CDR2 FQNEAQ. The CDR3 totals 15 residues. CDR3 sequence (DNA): TGTGCCAGCAGCTTACGATATGCGGGAGAGGAGACCCAGTACTTC. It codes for CASSLRYAGEETQYF.

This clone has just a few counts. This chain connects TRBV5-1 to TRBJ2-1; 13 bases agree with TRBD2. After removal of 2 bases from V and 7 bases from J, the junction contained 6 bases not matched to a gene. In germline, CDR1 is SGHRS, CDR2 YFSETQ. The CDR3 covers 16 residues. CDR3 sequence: CASSLQTSGGANEQFF. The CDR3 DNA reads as TGCGCCAGCAGCTTACAAACTAGCGGGGGGGCTAATGAGCAGTTCTTC.

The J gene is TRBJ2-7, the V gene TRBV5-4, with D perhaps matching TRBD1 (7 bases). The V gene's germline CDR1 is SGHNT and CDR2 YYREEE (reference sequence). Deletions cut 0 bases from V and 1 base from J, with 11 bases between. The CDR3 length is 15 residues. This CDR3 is CASSLDPGGSYEQYF. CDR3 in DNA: TGTGCCAGCAGCTTGGATCCAGGGGGGTCCTACGAGCAGTACTTC.

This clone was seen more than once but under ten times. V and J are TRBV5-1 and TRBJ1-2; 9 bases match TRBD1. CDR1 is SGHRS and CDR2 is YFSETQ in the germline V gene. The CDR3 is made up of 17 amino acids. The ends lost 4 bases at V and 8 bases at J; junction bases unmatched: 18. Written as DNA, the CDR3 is TGCGCCAGCAGCCCGGACGGGACAGGGTTATGGTATGGAGGCTACACCTTC. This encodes CASSPDGTGLWYGGYTF.